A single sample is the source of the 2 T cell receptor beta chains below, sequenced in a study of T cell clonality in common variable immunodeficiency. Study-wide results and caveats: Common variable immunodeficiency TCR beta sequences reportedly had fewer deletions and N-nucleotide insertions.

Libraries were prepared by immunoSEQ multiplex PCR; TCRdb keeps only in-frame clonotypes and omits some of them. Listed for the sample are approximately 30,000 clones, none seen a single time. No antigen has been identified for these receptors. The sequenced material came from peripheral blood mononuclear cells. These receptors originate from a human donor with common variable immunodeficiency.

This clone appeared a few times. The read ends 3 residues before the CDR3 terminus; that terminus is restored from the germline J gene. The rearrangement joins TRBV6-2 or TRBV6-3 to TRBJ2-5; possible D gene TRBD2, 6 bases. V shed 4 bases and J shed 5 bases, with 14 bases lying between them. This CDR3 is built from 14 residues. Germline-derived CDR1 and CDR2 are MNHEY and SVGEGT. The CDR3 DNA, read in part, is TGTGCCAGCAGTTGGGGACTCATGGGGGAGACC. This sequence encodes CASSWGLMGET. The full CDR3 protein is CASSWGLMGETQYF.

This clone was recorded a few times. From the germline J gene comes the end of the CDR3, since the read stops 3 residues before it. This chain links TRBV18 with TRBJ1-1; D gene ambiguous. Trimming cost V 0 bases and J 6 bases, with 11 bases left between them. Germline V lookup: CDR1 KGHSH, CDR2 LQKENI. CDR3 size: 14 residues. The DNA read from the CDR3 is TGTGCCAGCTCACCACCGACCGGTAGGGCTGAA. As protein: CASSPPTGRAE. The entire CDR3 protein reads CASSPPTGRAEAFF. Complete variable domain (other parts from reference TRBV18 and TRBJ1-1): NAGVMQNPRHLVRRRGQEARLRCSPMKGHSHVYWYRQLPEEGLKFMVYLQKENIIDESGMPKERFSAEFPKEGPSILRIQQVVRGDSAAYFCASSPPTGRAEAFFGQGTRLTVV.